Listed here are 23 T cell receptor beta chains from one sample, sequenced in a study of blood T cell repertoires in COVID-19 (TCRdb year 2020). The library was generated by the immunoSEQ multiplex PCR assay. As stored in TCRdb, this immuneACCESS dataset retains in-frame rearrangements with V and J assigned. A fraction of the clones does not appear; measured against another copy, unresolved V genes explain less than half of the discrepancy, and the remainder lacks a known reason. This sample has some 200,000 clones in its table, and 83% of those were observed once. Clones ranked in the top ten supply roughly 1.2% of the sample. The sample comprised peripheral blood. Receptors originate from a woman aged 25-40 years with COVID-19, enrolled during active disease.

The rearrangement joins TRBV4-2 to TRBJ1-4; 8 nucleotides match TRBD1. CDR1 is LGHNA, CDR2 YNFKEQ, per germline. The ends lost 4 bases at V and 8 bases at J; junction bases unmatched: 9. The CDR3 consists of 15 residues. The CDR3 DNA reads TGTGCCAGCAGCCGAGCCGGGACAGGTCTGGAAAAACTGTTTTTT. As protein: CASSRAGTGLEKLFF.

J is TRBJ2-7 and V is TRBV15, with D maybe TRBD1 (8 bases). Per the germline V gene, CDR1 is LNHNV and CDR2 is YYDKDF (reference sequence). Trimming took 2 bases from V and 1 from J, leaving 15 bases between them. The CDR3 is made up of 16 amino acids. CDR3 amino acids: CATSRRGQGGSYEQYF. The CDR3, as DNA: TGTGCCACCAGCAGACGCGGACAGGGAGGGTCCTACGAGCAGTACTTC.

The V and J genes are TRBV7-2 and TRBJ2-3; D is perhaps TRBD2 (5 bases). The germline V and J ends were trimmed by 1 base and 7 bases, with 15 bases remaining between them. There are 15 residues in the CDR3. Germline lookup yields CDR1 SGHTA and CDR2 FQGNSA. The CDR3 DNA sequence: TGTGCCAGCAGCTTAGGGGCTAGCCTCGTAAATACGCAGTATTTT. Protein sequence: CASSLGASLVNTQYF. Together with reference TRBV7-2 and TRBJ2-3, the CDR3 gives the full variable domain: GAGVSQSPSNKVTEKGKDVELRCDPISGHTALYWYRQSLGQGLEFLIYFQGNSAPDKSGLPSDRFSAERTGGSVSTLTIQRTQQEDSAVYLCASSLGASLVNTQYFGPGTRLTVL.

The gene calls are TRBV7-2 and TRBJ2-5; possibly TRBD2 for D (6 bases). The CDR3 covers 15 residues. V was cut by 5 bases and J by 2 bases, with 15 bases left in between. Germline-derived CDR1 and CDR2 are SGHTA and FQGNSA. The CDR3 sequence is CASSGGSAKQETQYF. The DNA for the CDR3 is TGTGCCAGCAGCGGAGGGAGCGCAAAGCAAGAGACCCAGTACTTC.

The chain links TRBV6-6 to TRBJ2-3; TRBD1 aligns across 9 bases. Germline V lookup: CDR1 MNHNY, CDR2 SVGAGI (reference sequence). The ends lost 4 bases at V and 4 bases at J; junction bases unmatched: 6. The length of the CDR3 is 15 residues. The CDR3 is CASSSTGGISDTQYF. CDR3 DNA: TGTGCCAGCAGTTCGACAGGGGGTATATCAGATACGCAGTATTTT.

CDR3 DNA sequence: TGTGCCAGCAGCTTAGGGGAGGGGGGGAACTACGAGCAGTACTTC. This sequence encodes CASSLGEGGNYEQYF. This sequence joins TRBV11-2 and TRBJ2-7; the D gene is possibly TRBD2 (7 bases). The CDR3 has 15 residues. In germline, CDR1 is SGHAT, CDR2 FQNNGV. V was pared by 1 base and J by 3 bases, with 13 bases between.

J is TRBJ2-1 and V is TRBV15, with D hard to call. Germline-derived CDR1 and CDR2 are LNHNV and YYDKDF (reference sequence). V was pared by 3 bases and J by 8 bases, with 11 bases between. This CDR3 contains 13 residues. The CDR3 DNA reads TGTGCCACCAGCAGCCGAAGTAGCCATGAGCAGTTCTTC. As protein: CATSSRSSHEQFF.

V usage is TRBV2 and J usage is TRBJ1-1; tentatively, D is TRBD1 (5 bases). The CDR3 totals 13 residues. Trimming removed 11 bases at V and 2 bases at J, with 15 bases between. The germline CDR1 and CDR2 sequences are SNHLY and FYNNEI. This CDR3 reads CAEARGLNTEAFF. CDR3 in DNA: TGTGCCGAAGCGAGGGGACTCAACACTGAAGCTTTCTTT.

The chain has TRBV2 and TRBJ1-2; the D is unclear. CDR1 SNHLY and CDR2 FYNNEI come from the germline V gene. CDR3 length: 11 residues. Trimming pared 7 bases from V and 5 bases from J, leaving 8 bases between. The CDR3 spells CASTLLYGYTF. DNA of the CDR3: TGTGCCAGCACCCTGTTGTATGGCTACACCTTC.

The J gene is TRBJ2-1, the V gene TRBV19; unclear D gene. The V end was cut by 4 bases, the J end by 6 bases, with 7 bases between. Germline V gene sequence: CDR1 LNHDA, CDR2 SQIVND (reference sequence). This CDR3 has 12 amino acids. The CDR3: CASSTISNEQFF. Here the CDR3 DNA reads TGTGCCAGTAGTACAATTTCCAATGAGCAGTTCTTC.

The chain has TRBV4-3 and TRBJ1-4; D remains ambiguous. Germline lookup yields CDR1 LGHNA and CDR2 YSLEER. This CDR3 is 13 amino acids long. With 4 bases removed from V and 8 bases from J, the gap between germline ends came to 11 bases. The CDR3 sequence: CASSLQRGEKLFF. As DNA, the CDR3 is TGCGCCAGCAGCCTACAACGGGGAGAAAAACTGTTTTTT.

V and J are TRBV6-5 and TRBJ1-2; tentative D call: TRBD1 (5 bases). Trimming took 5 bases from V and 4 from J, leaving 14 bases between them. Germline V gives CDR1 MNHEY, CDR2 SVGAGI. There are 14 residues in the CDR3. The CDR3 DNA is TGTGCCAGCAGTAATTCAGGGTACCTCTATGGCTACACCTTC. This gives the protein CASSNSGYLYGYTF.

The chain joins TRBV6-5 to TRBJ2-3; 11 positions agree with TRBD2. This CDR3 contains 13 residues. V lost 4 bases to trimming and J lost 6 bases; unmatched junction nucleotides: 0. Germline loops: CDR1 MNHEY, CDR2 SVGAGI. CDR3 residues: CASSLAGGDTQYF. CDR3 DNA: TGTGCCAGCAGTTTAGCGGGAGGGGATACGCAGTATTTT.

The sample holds one count of this clone. This rearrangement joins TRBV7-9 to TRBJ2-5, with 13 bases that match TRBD2. This CDR3 contains 18 residues. Germline V gene data show CDR1 as SEHNR and CDR2 as FQNEAQ (reference sequence). Trimming cost V 2 bases and J 0 bases; bases outside gene matches: 6. This CDR3 reads CASSLPTLAGGYQETQYF. The CDR3 coding sequence is TGTGCCAGCAGCTTACCCACACTAGCGGGGGGGTACCAAGAGACCCAGTACTTC.

This chain connects TRBV30 to TRBJ2-4, with TRBD2 matching over 7 bases. Losses at the gene ends were 2 bases for V and 8 bases for J; bases not matched to a gene: 9. The germline V gene has CDR1 GTSNPN and CDR2 SVGIG (reference sequence). There are 14 residues in the CDR3. This chain's CDR3 is CAWSFGLGSDIQYF. CDR3 DNA sequence: TGTGCCTGGAGTTTCGGACTAGGGTCTGACATTCAGTACTTC.

This clone came up many times. The chain is built from TRBV4-1 and TRBJ1-1; a possible D gene is TRBD1 (5 bases). Germline V gene lookup returns CDR1 MGHRA and CDR2 YSYEKL. Between the trimmed V and J ends, which lost 4 bases and 4 bases, there was a span of 19 bases. The CDR3 totals 16 residues. CDR3 in amino acids: CASSRPPGGVVTEAFF. The CDR3 nucleotides read TGCGCCAGCAGCCGCCCCCCGGGGGGGGTGGTCACTGAAGCTTTCTTT.

The rearrangement joins TRBV19 to TRBJ1-5; maybe TRBD1 (6 bases). From germline, CDR1 is LNHDA and CDR2 SQIVND (reference sequence). The CDR3 has 15 amino acids. Trimming cost V 10 bases and J 0 bases, with 16 bases left between them. This CDR3 reads CATRTGLYSNQPQHF. Written as DNA, the CDR3 is TGTGCCACCCGAACAGGGTTGTATAGCAATCAGCCCCAGCATTTT.

This clone was picked up a small number of times. The chain joins TRBV9 to TRBJ2-7; unclear D gene. Germline V gene data show CDR1 as SGDLS and CDR2 as YYNGEE. CDR3 length: 10 amino acids. V was cut by 8 bases and J by 6 bases, with 9 bases left in between. This CDR3 reads CARSRVEQYF. Here the CDR3 DNA reads TGTGCCAGGAGCCGGGTCGAGCAGTACTTC.

This chain links TRBV10-3 with TRBJ1-2, with 7 bases lining up with TRBD1. Germline V gives CDR1 ENHRY, CDR2 SYGVKD. The trim removed 0 bases at V and 10 bases at J, leaving 11 bases unmatched. The CDR3 covers 15 residues. CDR3 nucleotides: TGTGCCATCAGTGAGTCGATAGGGGGCCCTGGGCTCTACACCTTC. Amino acids: CAISESIGGPGLYTF.

The chain couples TRBV28 to TRBJ2-2; 8 nucleotides match TRBD2. The junction had 15 bases not matched to a gene; V was cut back by 3 bases and J by 3 bases. Germline lookup yields CDR1 MDHEN and CDR2 SYDVKM. The CDR3 covers 19 residues. The DNA of the CDR3 is TGTGCCAGCAGTTTCGTTTTAGCGGGATCCCCCGAGGACACCGGGGAGCTGTTTTTT. This translates into CASSFVLAGSPEDTGELFF.

This chain links TRBV5-6 with TRBJ1-1; TRBD1 matches at 7 bases. The CDR3 is 14 amino acids. Germline CDR1 and CDR2: SGHDT and YYEEEE. Unmatched junction bases numbered 6, after V lost 4 bases and J lost 3 bases. The CDR3 here is CASSRGQRDTEAFF. The CDR3 bases are TGTGCCAGCAGCAGGGGACAGCGAGACACTGAAGCTTTCTTT. Together with reference TRBV5-6 and TRBJ1-1, the CDR3 gives the full variable domain: DAGVTQSPTHLIKTRGQQVTLRCSPKSGHDTVSWYQQALGQGPQFIFQYYEEEERQRGNFPDRFSGHQFPNYSSELNVNALLLGDSALYLCASSRGQRDTEAFFGQGTRLTVV.

This clone has just one count. The chain is built from TRBV5-6 and TRBJ1-1, with TRBD1 matching 8 bases. There are 14 residues in the CDR3. CDR1 is SGHDT and CDR2 is YYEEEE in the germline V gene. Losses at the gene ends were 4 bases for V and 11 bases for J; bases not matched to a gene: 13. This CDR3 reads CASSIGPGQGHAFF. In DNA form, the CDR3 reads TGTGCCAGCAGCATTGGCCCTGGACAGGGTCACGCTTTCTTT.

This clone was detected once. The chain uses TRBV3-1 (or the pseudogene TRBV3-2) and TRBJ2-3; tentative D call: TRBD1 (6 bases). CDR3 length: 16 residues. The V end was cut by 0 bases, the J end by 2 bases, with 12 bases between. Germline V gives CDR1 LGHDT, CDR2 YNNKEL (reference sequence). DNA for the CDR3: TGTGCCAGCAGCCAAGATTTGGGACACCTCACAGATACGCAGTATTTT. This encodes CASSQDLGHLTDTQYF.